At least ten counts were recorded for the clone carrying this T cell receptor beta chain. As yet, its antigen is unknown. The data originate from a study of T cells after yellow fever vaccination. Study-level background: The authors prepared low-cell-number fractions using SMART-Seq v4 Ultra Low Input.

One entry per CDR3 protein, called by TCRdb with MiXCR from the 5' RACE reads. Of about 160,000 distinct CDR3 sequences in the sample, 6% to 7.5% are singletons; the top ten hold 2.5%. J was trimmed by 1 base and V by 1 base; bases with no gene match: 1. This CDR3 spans 14 amino acids. Germline CDR1 reads SGHRS; CDR2 reads YFSETQ. General study results and limits: Clonotypes appearing in both CD4 and CD8 compartments existed, and their share was small. In post-booster samples, most primary-vaccination clones reappeared (just under 98% CD4, 75% to 90% CD8). Weaker overall was a secondary response that nonetheless peaked faster, on day 5 versus 15.

This specimen was CD4+ T cells sorted from PBMCs, taken less than 6 days after the first yellow fever vaccination. This TCR came from a man younger than 35 who received the YFV17D yellow fever vaccine. J is TRBJ1-1 and V is TRBV5-1, with 7 positions matching TRBD1. Here the CDR3 DNA reads TGCGCCAGCAGCTTGAGGGGGCAGAACACTGAAGCTTTCTTT. Its protein product is CASSLRGQNTEAFF.